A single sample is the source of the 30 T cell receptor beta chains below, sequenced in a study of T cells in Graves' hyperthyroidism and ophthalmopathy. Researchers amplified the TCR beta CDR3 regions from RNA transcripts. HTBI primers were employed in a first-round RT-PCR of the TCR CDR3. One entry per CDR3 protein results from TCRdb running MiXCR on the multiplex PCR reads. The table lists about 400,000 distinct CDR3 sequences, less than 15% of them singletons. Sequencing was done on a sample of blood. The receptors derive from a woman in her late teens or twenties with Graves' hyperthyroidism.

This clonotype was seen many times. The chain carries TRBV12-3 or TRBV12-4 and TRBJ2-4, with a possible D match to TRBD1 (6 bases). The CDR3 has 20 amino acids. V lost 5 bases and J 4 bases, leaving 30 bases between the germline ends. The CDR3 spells CASSRRSGGRPEQGKNIQYF. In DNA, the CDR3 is TGTGCCAGCAGTCGTCGTTCTGGAGGCCGACCTGAGCAGGGGAAAAACATTCAGTACTTC.

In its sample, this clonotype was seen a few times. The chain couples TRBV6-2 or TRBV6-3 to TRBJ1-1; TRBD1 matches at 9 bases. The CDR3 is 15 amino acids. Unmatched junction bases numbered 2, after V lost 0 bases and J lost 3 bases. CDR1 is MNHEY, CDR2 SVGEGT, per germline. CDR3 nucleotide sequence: TGTGCCAGCAGTTACTCTGACAGGGGGGACACTGAAGCTTTCTTT. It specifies CASSYSDRGDTEAFF.

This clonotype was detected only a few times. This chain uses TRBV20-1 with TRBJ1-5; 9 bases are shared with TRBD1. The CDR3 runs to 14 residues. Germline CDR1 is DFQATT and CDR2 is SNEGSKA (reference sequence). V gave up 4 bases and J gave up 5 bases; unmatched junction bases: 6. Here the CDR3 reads CSATDRGVYQPQHF. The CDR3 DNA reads TGCAGTGCTACGGACAGGGGTGTGTATCAGCCCCAGCATTTT.

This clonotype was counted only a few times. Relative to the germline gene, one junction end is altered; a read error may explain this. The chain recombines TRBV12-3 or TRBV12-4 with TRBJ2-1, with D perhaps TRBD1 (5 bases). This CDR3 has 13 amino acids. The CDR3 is CASSRTDNNEQSF. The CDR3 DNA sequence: TGTGCCAGCAGTCGGACGGACAACAATGAGCAGTCCTTC.

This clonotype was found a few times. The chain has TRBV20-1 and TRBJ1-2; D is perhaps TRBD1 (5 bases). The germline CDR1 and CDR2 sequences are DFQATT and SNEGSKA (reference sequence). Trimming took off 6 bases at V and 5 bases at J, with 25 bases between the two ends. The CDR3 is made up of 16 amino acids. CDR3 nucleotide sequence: TGCAGTGCCCCGAGGAGGGCAGGGAGGGAGAAATATGGCTACACCTTC. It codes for CSAPRRAGREKYGYTF.

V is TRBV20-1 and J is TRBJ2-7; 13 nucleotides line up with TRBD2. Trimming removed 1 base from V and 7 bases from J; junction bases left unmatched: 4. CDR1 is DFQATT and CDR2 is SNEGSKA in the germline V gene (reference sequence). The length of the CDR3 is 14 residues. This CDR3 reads CSARGTSGSREQYF. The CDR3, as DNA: TGCAGTGCTAGAGGGACTAGCGGGAGCCGTGAGCAGTACTTC.

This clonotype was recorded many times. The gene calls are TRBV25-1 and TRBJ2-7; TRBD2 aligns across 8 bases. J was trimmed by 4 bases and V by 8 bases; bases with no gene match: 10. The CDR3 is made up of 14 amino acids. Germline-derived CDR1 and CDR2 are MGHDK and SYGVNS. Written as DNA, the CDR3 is TGTGCCAGCGGACATAGCGGGAATTTGTACGAGCAGTACTTC. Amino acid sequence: CASGHSGNLYEQYF.

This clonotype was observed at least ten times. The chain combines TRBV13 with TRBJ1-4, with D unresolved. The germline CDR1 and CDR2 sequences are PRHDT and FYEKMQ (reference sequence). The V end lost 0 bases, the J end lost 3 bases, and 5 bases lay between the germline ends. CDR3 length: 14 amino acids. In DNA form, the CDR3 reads TGTGCCAGCAGCTTAGGGAAGCCTAATGAAAAACTGTTTTTT. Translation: CASSLGKPNEKLFF.

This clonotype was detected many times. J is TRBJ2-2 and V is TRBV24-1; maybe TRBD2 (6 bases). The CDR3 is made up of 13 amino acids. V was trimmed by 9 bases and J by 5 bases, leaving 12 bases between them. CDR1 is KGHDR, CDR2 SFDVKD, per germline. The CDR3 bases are TGTGCCACCGGACGGGAGCTGACCGGGGAGCTGTTTTTT. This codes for CATGRELTGELFF.

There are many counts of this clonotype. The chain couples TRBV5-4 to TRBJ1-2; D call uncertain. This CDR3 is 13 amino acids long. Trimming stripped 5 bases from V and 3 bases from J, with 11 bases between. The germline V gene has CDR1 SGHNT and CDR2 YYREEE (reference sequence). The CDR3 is CASSSGRDYGYTF. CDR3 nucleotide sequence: TGTGCCAGCAGTTCAGGACGGGACTATGGCTACACCTTC.

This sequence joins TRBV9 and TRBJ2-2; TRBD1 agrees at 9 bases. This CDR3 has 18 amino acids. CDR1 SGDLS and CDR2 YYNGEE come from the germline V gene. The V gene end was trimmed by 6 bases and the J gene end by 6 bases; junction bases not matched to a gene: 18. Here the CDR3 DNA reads TGTGCCAGCACCGGCCAACCCGGGACAGGGATCACCTCCGGGGAGCTGTTTTTT. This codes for CASTGQPGTGITSGELFF.

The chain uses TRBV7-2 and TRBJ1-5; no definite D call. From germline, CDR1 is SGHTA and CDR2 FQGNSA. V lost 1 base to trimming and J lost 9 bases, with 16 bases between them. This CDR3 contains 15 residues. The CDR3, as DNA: TGTGCCAGCAGCTTAGGGACGCGGCGACAATCGCCCCAGCATTTT. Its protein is CASSLGTRRQSPQHF. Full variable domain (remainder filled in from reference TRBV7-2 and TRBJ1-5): GAGVSQSPSNKVTEKGKDVELRCDPISGHTALYWYRQSLGQGLEFLIYFQGNSAPDKSGLPSDRFSAERTGGSVSTLTIQRTQQEDSAVYLCASSLGTRRQSPQHFGDGTRLSIL.

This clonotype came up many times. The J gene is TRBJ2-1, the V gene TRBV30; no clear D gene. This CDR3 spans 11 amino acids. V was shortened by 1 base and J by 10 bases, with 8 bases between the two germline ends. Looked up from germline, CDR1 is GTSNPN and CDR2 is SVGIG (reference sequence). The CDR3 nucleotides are TGTGCCTGGAGTGGGTACTGGGAGCAGTTCTTC. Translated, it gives CAWSGYWEQFF.

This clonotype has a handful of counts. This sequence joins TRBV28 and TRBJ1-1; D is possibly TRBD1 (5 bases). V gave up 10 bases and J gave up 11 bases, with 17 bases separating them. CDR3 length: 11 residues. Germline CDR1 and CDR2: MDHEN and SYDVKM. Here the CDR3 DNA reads TGTGCCATCGACTCGGGGGGGAACGCTTTCTTT. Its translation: CAIDSGGNAFF. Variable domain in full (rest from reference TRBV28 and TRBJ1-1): DVKVTQSSRYLVKRTGEKVFLECVQDMDHENMFWYRQDPGLGLRLIYFSYDVKMKEKGDIPEGYSVSREKKERFSLILESASTNQTSMYLCAIDSGGNAFFGQGTRLTVV.

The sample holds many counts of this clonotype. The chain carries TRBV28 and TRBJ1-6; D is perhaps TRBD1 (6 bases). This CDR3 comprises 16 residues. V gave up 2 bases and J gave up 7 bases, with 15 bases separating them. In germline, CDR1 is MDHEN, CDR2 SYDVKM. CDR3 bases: TGTGCCAGCAGTTTACCGTCGGCAGGGGTGAATTCACCCCTCCACTTT. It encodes CASSLPSAGVNSPLHF.

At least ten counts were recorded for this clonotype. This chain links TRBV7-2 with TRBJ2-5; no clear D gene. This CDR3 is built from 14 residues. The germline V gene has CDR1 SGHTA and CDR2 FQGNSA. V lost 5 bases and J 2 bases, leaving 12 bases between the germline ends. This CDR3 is CASSPRPLQETQYF. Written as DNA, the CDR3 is TGTGCCAGCAGCCCCCGGCCCCTGCAAGAGACCCAGTACTTC.

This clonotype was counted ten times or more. As DNA, the CDR3 is TGTGCCAGCAGCGTAGGGCGGGGGGGGTCAAACCAAGAGACCCAGTACTTC. This codes for CASSVGRGGSNQETQYF. The chain combines TRBV9 with TRBJ2-5, with 9 bases that match TRBD2. Germline CDR1 reads SGDLS; CDR2 reads YYNGEE. The CDR3 is 17 residues long. V shed 0 bases, J shed 0 bases, and the junction held 6 bases outside the gene matches.

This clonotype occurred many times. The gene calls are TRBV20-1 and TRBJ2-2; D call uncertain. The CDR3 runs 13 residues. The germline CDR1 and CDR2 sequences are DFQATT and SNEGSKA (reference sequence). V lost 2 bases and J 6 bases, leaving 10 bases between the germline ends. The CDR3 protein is CSARKTLPGELFF. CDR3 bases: TGCAGTGCTAGAAAGACCCTGCCCGGGGAGCTGTTTTTT.

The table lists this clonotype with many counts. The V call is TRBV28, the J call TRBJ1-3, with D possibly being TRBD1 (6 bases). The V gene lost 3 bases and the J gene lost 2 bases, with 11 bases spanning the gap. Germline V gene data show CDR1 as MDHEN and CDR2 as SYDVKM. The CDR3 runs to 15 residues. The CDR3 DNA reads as TGTGCCAGCAGTTTGGACAGAACAACTGGAAACACCATATATTTT. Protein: CASSLDRTTGNTIYF.

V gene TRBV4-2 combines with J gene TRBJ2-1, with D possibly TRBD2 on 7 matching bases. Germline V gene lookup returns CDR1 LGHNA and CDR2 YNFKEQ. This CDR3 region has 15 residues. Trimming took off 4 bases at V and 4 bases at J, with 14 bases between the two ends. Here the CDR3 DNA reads TGTGCCAGCAGCCTGATCGGGGGGCCTTACAATGAGCAGTTCTTC. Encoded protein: CASSLIGGPYNEQFF.

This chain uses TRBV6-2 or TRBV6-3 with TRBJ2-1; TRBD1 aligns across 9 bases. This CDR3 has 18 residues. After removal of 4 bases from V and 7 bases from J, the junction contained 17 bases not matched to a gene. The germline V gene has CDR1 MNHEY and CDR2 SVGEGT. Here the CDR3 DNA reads TGTGCCAGCAGTTCCCTGACCTGGACAGGGGAATTAAGGAATGAGCAGTTCTTC. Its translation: CASSSLTWTGELRNEQFF.

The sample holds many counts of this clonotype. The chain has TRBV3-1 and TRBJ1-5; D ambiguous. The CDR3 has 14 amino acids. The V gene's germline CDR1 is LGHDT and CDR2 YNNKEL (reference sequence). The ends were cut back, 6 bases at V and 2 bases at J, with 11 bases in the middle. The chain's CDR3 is CASSSSGGNQPQHF. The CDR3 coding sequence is TGTGCCAGCAGTTCGAGTGGAGGCAATCAGCCCCAGCATTTT.

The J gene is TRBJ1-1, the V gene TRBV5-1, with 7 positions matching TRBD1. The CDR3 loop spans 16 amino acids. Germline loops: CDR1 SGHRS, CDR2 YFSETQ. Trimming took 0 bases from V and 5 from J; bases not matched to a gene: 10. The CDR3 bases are TGCGCCAGCAGCTTGGGGCCGACAGGGTCTGTTACTGAAGCTTTCTTT. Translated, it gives CASSLGPTGSVTEAFF.

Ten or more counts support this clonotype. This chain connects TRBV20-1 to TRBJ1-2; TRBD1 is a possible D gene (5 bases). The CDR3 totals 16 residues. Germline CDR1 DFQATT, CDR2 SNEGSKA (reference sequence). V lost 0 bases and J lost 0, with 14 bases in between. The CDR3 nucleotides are TGCAGTGCTAGAGATCTGGCAGGGTCCTCTAACTATGGCTACACCTTC. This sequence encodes CSARDLAGSSNYGYTF.

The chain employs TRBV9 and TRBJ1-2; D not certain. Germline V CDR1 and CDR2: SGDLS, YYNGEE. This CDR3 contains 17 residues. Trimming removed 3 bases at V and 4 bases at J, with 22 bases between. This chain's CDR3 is CASSALAPDSTTYGYTF. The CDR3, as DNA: TGTGCCAGCAGCGCTCTCGCGCCCGACTCAACCACCTATGGCTACACCTTC.

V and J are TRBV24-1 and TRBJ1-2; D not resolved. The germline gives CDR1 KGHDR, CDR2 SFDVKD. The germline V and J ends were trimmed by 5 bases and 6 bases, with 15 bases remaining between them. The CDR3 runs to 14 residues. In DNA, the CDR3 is TGTGCCACCAGTGTCGGAGGAGGTAATCATGGCTACACCTTC. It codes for CATSVGGGNHGYTF.

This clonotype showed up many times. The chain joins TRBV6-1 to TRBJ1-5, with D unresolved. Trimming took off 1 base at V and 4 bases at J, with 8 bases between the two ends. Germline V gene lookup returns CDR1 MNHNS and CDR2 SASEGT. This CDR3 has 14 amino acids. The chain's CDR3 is CASSEGAENQPQHF. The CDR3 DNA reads TGTGCCAGCAGTGAAGGGGCGGAGAATCAGCCCCAGCATTTT.

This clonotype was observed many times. The CDR3 DNA reads as TGTGCCAGCAGTTTGGGGTCTAGCGGGCGCAATGAGCAGTTCTTC. Its protein is CASSLGSSGRNEQFF. The chain carries TRBV28 and TRBJ2-1; 8 nucleotides line up with TRBD2. V dropped 3 bases and J dropped 6; count of bases not matched to a gene: 7. This CDR3 contains 15 residues. Per germline, CDR1 MDHEN and CDR2 SYDVKM.

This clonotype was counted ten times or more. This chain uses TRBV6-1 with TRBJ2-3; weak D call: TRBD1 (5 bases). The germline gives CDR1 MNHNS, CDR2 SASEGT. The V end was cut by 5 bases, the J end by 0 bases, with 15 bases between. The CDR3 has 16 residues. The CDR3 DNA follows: TGTGCCAGCAGTACACACCGACAGTCTAGCACAGATACGCAGTATTTT. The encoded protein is CASSTHRQSSTDTQYF.

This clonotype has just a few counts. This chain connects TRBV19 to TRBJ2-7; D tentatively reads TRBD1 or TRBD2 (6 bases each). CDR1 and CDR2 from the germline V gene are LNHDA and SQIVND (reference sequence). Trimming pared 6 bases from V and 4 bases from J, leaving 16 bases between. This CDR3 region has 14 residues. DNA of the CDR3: TGTGCCAGTAGCCCCGGGGGCTCGAAATACGAGCAGTACTTC. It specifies CASSPGGSKYEQYF.